This T cell receptor (beta chain) was obtained from a study of T cell changes during pregnancy in multiple sclerosis. CDR1 and CDR2 from the germline V gene are LNHDA and SQIVND (reference sequence). The junction had 14 bases not matched to a gene; V was cut back by 5 bases and J by 3 bases. The CDR3 has 18 residues. TCRdb's copy holds only in-frame clones and misses some; the assay was immunoSEQ multiplex PCR. The table includes around 71,000 clones, over 85% detected once. This TCR derives from a female donor with multiple sclerosis, enrolled in a pregnancy study. This chain uses TRBV19 with TRBJ1-3; 9 nucleotides line up with TRBD1. The source was peripheral blood, collected in the third trimester of pregnancy. The CDR3 protein is CASSLVPGQGRDGNTIYF. CDR3 DNA sequence: TGTGCCAGTAGTCTCGTCCCGGGACAGGGAAGGGATGGAAACACCATATATTTT. The whole variable domain, remainder taken from reference TRBV19 and TRBJ1-3, is DGGITQSPKYLFRKEGQNVTLSCEQNLNHDAMYWYRQDPGQGLRLIYYSQIVNDFQKGDIAEGYSVSREKKESFPLTVTSAQKNPTAFYLCASSLVPGQGRDGNTIYFGEGSWLTVV.